Sequencing of this TCR beta chain was carried out in a study of CD8 T cells in cerebrospinal fluid in Alzheimer's disease (dated by TCRdb to the early 2020s). The study in broad terms: The study used two single-cell methods, plate-based nested PCR sequencing and droplet-based sequencing, to evaluate clonal expansion of CSF T cells. The study tested whether clonally expanded T cells were present in cerebrospinal fluid from healthy elderly individuals and from patients with neurodegenerative disease. In the droplet-based CSF analysis comparing patients with controls, there were 10 or so healthy controls (approximately 11,000 cells) and 10 or so patients with MCI or Alzheimer's disease (more than 9,500 cells). A total of approximately 24 samples were covered by the CSF gene-expression analysis, in which Parkinson's disease patients were included.

From cysteine to phenylalanine, the CDR3 is 13 amino acids long. No coding sequence is recorded. CDR1 is given as LNHNV and CDR2 as YYDKDF, both from the germline V gene (reference sequence). Parkinson's disease patients served as a neurodegenerative disease comparison group, because antigen-specific T cells had previously been reported in Parkinson's disease blood. All participants were free of acute infectious disease and in good physical condition. Neurodegeneration in patients was confirmed with biomarkers including neurofilament, amyloid-beta and tau. For droplet-based sequencing, live CSF cells were sorted using a live/dead marker. CSF was obtained by lumbar puncture, and immune cells were pelleted by centrifugation at 300g. Each CSF sample was examined for red blood cells, and any sample with blood contamination was excluded. CSF cells were cryopreserved in freezing medium, frozen overnight at -80 degrees C, and subsequently stored in liquid nitrogen. Before analysis, CSF samples had been stored for less than six months.

No count is recorded, yet this clonotype rates as medium-sized (0.01 to 0.1%) from its frequency. It has no known antigen specificity. The library came from 10x single-cell sequencing. CSF cells were profiled with 10X Genomics single-cell V(D)J and 5' gene-expression libraries. An Illumina NextSeq550 was used to sequence the CSF single-cell TCR libraries. Per the source publication's procedure: After V(D)J reads were mapped to the vdj-GRCh38 alts ensemble 2.0.0 reference, the Cell Ranger vdj pipeline was used to analyse the reads. Clonotypes were defined as cell barcodes sharing the same set of productive CDR3 nucleotide sequences. Clonotype information was added to Seurat v3.0 gene-expression metadata to link clonality with transcriptional profiles. Any CSF cell with more than 1,800 genes, more than 7,500 UMIs or more than 10% mitochondrial reads was removed. CDR3-beta sequences were compared against VDJdb to identify TCRs with known antigen specificity. Only TCRs with complete alpha and beta chains were included in the network analysis of clone sharing, which used the R package qgraph. The reads were reprocessed in TCRdb, with one entry per CDR3 protein sequence and no accompanying DNA. The V and J calls follow TCRdb's processing rather than the paper's. The table held for this sample gives around 1,200 distinct CDR3 sequences. In total, the top ten clones hold around 16% of the sample.

Study-level results and caveats: Only samples with detectable clones (approximately 11 healthy, 5 MCI, 5 AD, 6 PD) were included in the overall clonality comparison. In pooled data, a highly expanded clone (at least 3% of TCRs) occurred in 1 of 10 healthy subjects versus 4 of 6 Alzheimer's patients. Finding EBV-specific TCRs in CSF, the authors cautioned, does not establish a causal link between EBV and Alzheimer's disease. The EBV-specific clones were neither the most highly expanded clones nor enriched among patients. The largest CSF clone made up a higher percentage of TCRs in patients with MCI or Alzheimer's disease than in controls.

Specimen: cerebrospinal fluid. This TCR came from a human donor with Parkinson's disease. The chain is encoded by TRBV15 joined to TRBJ1-1; the D gene TCRdb calls, TRBD1, cannot be checked with no DNA. The CDR3 in this case is CATSLKTGTEAFF.